Listed below are T cell receptor beta chains from one sample, sequenced in a study of OX40 agonist ivuxolimab in advanced cancers. Generated by immunoSEQ multiplex PCR, the TCRdb table keeps only in-frame clones and is missing some. The data hold about 19,000 clones, with about 80% observed a single time. The sequencing used CD4+ or CD8+ T cells sorted from blood, collected in a trial of the OX40 agonist ivuxolimab. These receptors were obtained from an adult with an advanced solid tumor such as melanoma, head and neck, liver or kidney cancer. Both conserved end residues are part of each CDR3. D genes are given only for firm matches. For some rows the clone size is stated as once, few or many, or as a class when expanded; others skip it.

j_gene: TRBJ2-1; abundance: .; v_gene: TRBV4-2; d_gene: .; CDR3aa: CASSPQGAAGAVYNEQFF; CDR3nt: TGTGCCAGCAGCCCCCAGGGGGCAGCGGGAGCGGTTTACAATGAGCAGTTCTTC
j_gene: TRBJ1-4; abundance: .; v_gene: TRBV30; d_gene: .; CDR3aa: CAWSVRPNEKLFF; CDR3nt: TGTGCCTGGAGTGTACGCCCGAATGAAAAACTGTTTTTT
j_gene: TRBJ2-1; abundance: .; v_gene: TRBV7-3; d_gene: TRBD2; CDR3aa: CASRGSGSSYNEQFF; CDR3nt: TGTGCCAGCAGGGGAAGCGGGAGTTCCTACAATGAGCAGTTCTTC
j_gene: TRBJ2-7; abundance: .; v_gene: TRBV7-2; d_gene: .; CDR3aa: CASSTYRAGDEQYF; CDR3nt: TGTGCCAGCAGCACTTACCGGGCAGGAGACGAGCAGTACTTC
j_gene: TRBJ1-4; abundance: .; v_gene: TRBV5-8; d_gene: .; CDR3aa: CASSLVRTNEKLFF; CDR3nt: TGTGCCAGCAGCTTGGTACGAACGAATGAAAAACTGTTTTTT
j_gene: TRBJ1-6; abundance: .; v_gene: TRBV27; d_gene: .; CDR3aa: CASSLTPFSYNSPLHF; CDR3nt: TGTGCCAGCAGTTTAACCCCATTCTCCTATAATTCACCCCTCCACTTT
j_gene: TRBJ2-3; abundance: .; v_gene: TRBV9; d_gene: TRBD1; CDR3aa: CASNIQGAWDTQYF; CDR3nt: TGTGCCAGCAACATCCAGGGGGCTTGGGATACGCAGTATTTT
j_gene: TRBJ2-7; abundance: .; v_gene: TRBV7-2; d_gene: .; CDR3aa: CASSSRGGFYEQYF; CDR3nt: TGTGCCAGCAGCTCCCGAGGGGGGTTTTACGAGCAGTACTTC
j_gene: TRBJ1-3; abundance: .; v_gene: TRBV5-4; d_gene: TRBD1; CDR3aa: CASSSQGSDTIYF; CDR3nt: TGTGCCAGCAGCTCACAGGGGTCCGACACCATATATTTT
j_gene: TRBJ2-2; abundance: .; v_gene: TRBV5-1; d_gene: TRBD2; CDR3aa: CASSYGTSGSSGELFF; CDR3nt: TGCGCCAGCAGCTATGGGACTAGCGGGAGTAGCGGGGAGCTGTTTTTT
j_gene: TRBJ1-4; abundance: .; v_gene: TRBV5-4; d_gene: TRBD1; CDR3aa: CASSIGQGGNEKLFF; CDR3nt: TGTGCCAGCAGTATAGGACAGGGGGGAAATGAAAAACTGTTTTTT
j_gene: TRBJ2-7; abundance: .; v_gene: TRBV2; d_gene: TRBD2; CDR3aa: CASKREGLGEQYF; CDR3nt: TGTGCCAGCAAGCGGGAGGGCCTTGGCGAGCAGTACTTC
j_gene: TRBJ1-2; abundance: once; v_gene: TRBV7-2; d_gene: .; CDR3aa: CASSRGPNLGVANYGYTF; CDR3nt: TGTGCCAGCAGCAGAGGCCCTAACTTGGGCGTAGCTAACTATGGCTACACCTTC
j_gene: TRBJ2-7; abundance: .; v_gene: TRBV14; d_gene: TRBD1; CDR3aa: CASSQAAGTAYHYEQYF; CDR3nt: TGTGCCAGCAGCCAAGCGGCCGGGACAGCTTATCACTACGAGCAGTACTTC
j_gene: TRBJ2-7; abundance: once; v_gene: TRBV28; d_gene: .; CDR3aa: CASSLPRNYEQYF; CDR3nt: TGTGCCAGCAGTCTTCCCAGAAACTACGAGCAGTACTTC
j_gene: TRBJ2-2; abundance: .; v_gene: TRBV6-1; d_gene: .; CDR3aa: CASSERRGNTGELFF; CDR3nt: TGTGCCAGCAGTGAACGGCGCGGAAACACCGGGGAGCTGTTTTTT
j_gene: TRBJ2-1; abundance: .; v_gene: TRBV29-1; d_gene: .; CDR3aa: CSVCATGPPFEQFF; CDR3nt: TGCAGCGTCTGCGCTACCGGGCCCCCATTTGAGCAGTTCTTC
j_gene: TRBJ2-1; abundance: .; v_gene: TRBV21-1; d_gene: .; CDR3aa: CASSKASNEQFF; CDR3nt: TGTGCCAGCAGCAAAGCGAGCAATGAGCAGTTCTTC
j_gene: TRBJ1-5; abundance: .; v_gene: TRBV10-3; d_gene: TRBD1; CDR3aa: CAISPGGTQPQHF; CDR3nt: TGTGCCATCAGTCCAGGGGGCACTCAGCCCCAGCATTTT
j_gene: TRBJ2-7; abundance: .; v_gene: TRBV19; d_gene: TRBD2; CDR3aa: CASSIGIAGQYEQYF; CDR3nt: TGTGCCAGTAGTATCGGGATAGCGGGGCAATACGAGCAGTACTTC
j_gene: TRBJ2-3; abundance: .; v_gene: TRBV19; d_gene: .; CDR3aa: CASSFRAGNTDTQYF; CDR3nt: TGTGCCAGTAGTTTCCGGGCAGGGAACACAGATACGCAGTATTTT
j_gene: TRBJ2-2; abundance: .; v_gene: TRBV19; d_gene: .; CDR3aa: CASSTKEGRTGELFF; CDR3nt: TGTGCCAGTAGTACAAAGGAAGGGCGGACCGGGGAGCTGTTTTTT
j_gene: TRBJ2-1; abundance: .; v_gene: TRBV5-1; d_gene: .; CDR3aa: CASSLGVLSSYNEQFF; CDR3nt: TGCGCCAGCAGCTTGGGAGTACTAAGCTCCTACAATGAGCAGTTCTTC
j_gene: TRBJ2-7; abundance: .; v_gene: TRBV28; d_gene: TRBD1; CDR3aa: CASSFTGGSYEQYF; CDR3nt: TGTGCCAGCAGTTTTACAGGGGGCTCCTACGAGCAGTACTTC
j_gene: TRBJ1-2; abundance: .; v_gene: TRBV28; d_gene: .; CDR3aa: CASSLLPGAGLTSGYTF; CDR3nt: TGTGCCAGCAGTTTATTACCGGGGGCGGGCCTAACGAGTGGCTACACCTTC
j_gene: TRBJ1-5; abundance: once; v_gene: TRBV10-3; d_gene: .; CDR3aa: CATSATGEDQPQHF; CDR3nt: TGTGCCACCAGTGCGACAGGAGAAGATCAGCCCCAGCATTTT
j_gene: TRBJ2-2; abundance: .; v_gene: TRBV11-3; d_gene: .; CDR3aa: CASSLPIRGFKADYTGELFF; CDR3nt: TGTGCCAGCAGCTTGCCAATCCGGGGCTTCAAAGCAGATTACACCGGGGAGCTGTTTTTT
j_gene: TRBJ2-7; abundance: .; v_gene: TRBV6-6; d_gene: .; CDR3aa: CASFQLPSEQYF; CDR3nt: TGTGCCAGCTTTCAGCTGCCGTCCGAGCAGTACTTC
j_gene: TRBJ2-2; abundance: .; v_gene: TRBV28; d_gene: TRBD2; CDR3aa: CASSLGGSGTGELFF; CDR3nt: TGTGCCAGCAGTTTAGGCGGGAGTGGTACCGGGGAGCTGTTTTTT
j_gene: TRBJ2-3; abundance: .; v_gene: TRBV6-5; d_gene: .; CDR3aa: CASSPGRNTDTQYF; CDR3nt: TGTGCCAGCAGTCCCGGACGGAACACAGATACGCAGTATTTT
j_gene: TRBJ2-3; abundance: few; v_gene: TRBV5-4; d_gene: TRBD2; CDR3aa: CASSMFVGGATDTQYF; CDR3nt: TGTGCCAGCTCCATGTTTGTGGGAGGGGCCACAGATACGCAGTATTTT
j_gene: TRBJ2-5; abundance: .; v_gene: TRBV4-3; d_gene: TRBD1; CDR3aa: CASSQDRNQETQYF; CDR3nt: TGCGCCAGCAGCCAGGACAGGAATCAAGAGACCCAGTACTTC
j_gene: TRBJ2-1; abundance: few; v_gene: TRBV11-2; d_gene: .; CDR3aa: CASSLGGGRGDEQFF; CDR3nt: TGTGCCAGCAGCTTAGGGGGGGGCAGGGGAGATGAGCAGTTCTTC
j_gene: TRBJ1-5; abundance: .; v_gene: TRBV4-3; d_gene: .; CDR3aa: CASSQEAAYSNQPQHF; CDR3nt: TGCGCCAGCAGCCAAGAGGCGGCATATAGCAATCAGCCCCAGCATTTT
j_gene: TRBJ2-5; abundance: .; v_gene: TRBV4-1; d_gene: .; CDR3aa: CASSRTGVPGETQYF; CDR3nt: TGCGCCAGCAGCCGCACCGGGGTCCCCGGTGAGACCCAGTACTTC
j_gene: TRBJ2-3; abundance: .; v_gene: TRBV19; d_gene: .; CDR3aa: CASRDLGTDTQYF; CDR3nt: TGTGCCAGCCGTGATCTAGGCACAGATACGCAGTATTTT
j_gene: TRBJ2-7; abundance: .; v_gene: TRBV28; d_gene: TRBD2; CDR3aa: CASSFLAGGSEQYF; CDR3nt: TGTGCCAGCAGTTTCTTAGCGGGAGGATCCGAGCAGTACTTC
j_gene: TRBJ2-5; abundance: .; v_gene: TRBV6-1; d_gene: .; CDR3aa: CASGFTGAPPETQYF; CDR3nt: TGTGCCAGCGGGTTTACAGGAGCCCCCCCAGAGACCCAGTACTTC
j_gene: TRBJ2-4; abundance: .; v_gene: TRBV5-1; d_gene: TRBD1; CDR3aa: CASSLGTGTKNIQYF; CDR3nt: TGCGCCAGCAGCCTAGGGACAGGGACCAAAAACATTCAGTACTTC
j_gene: TRBJ2-1; abundance: .; v_gene: TRBV28; d_gene: .; CDR3aa: CASSLPVVRSSYNEQFF; CDR3nt: TGTGCCAGCAGTTTACCCGTTGTGAGGAGCTCCTACAATGAGCAGTTCTTC
j_gene: TRBJ1-5; abundance: .; v_gene: TRBV10-3; d_gene: TRBD1; CDR3aa: CAISSGTESNQPQHF; CDR3nt: TGTGCCATCAGTTCCGGGACAGAGAGCAATCAGCCCCAGCATTTT
j_gene: TRBJ2-7; abundance: .; v_gene: TRBV6-1; d_gene: .; CDR3aa: CASSERIYEQYF; CDR3nt: TGTGCCAGCAGTGAAAGGATCTACGAGCAGTACTTC
j_gene: TRBJ2-2; abundance: .; v_gene: TRBV5-1; d_gene: .; CDR3aa: CASRSGDRHTGELFF; CDR3nt: TGCGCCAGCAGGTCGGGGGACCGGCACACCGGGGAGCTGTTTTTT
j_gene: TRBJ2-7; abundance: .; v_gene: TRBV9; d_gene: .; CDR3aa: CASSPGEAGRPYEQYF; CDR3nt: TGTGCCAGCAGCCCGGGCGAGGCGGGCCGACCCTACGAGCAGTACTTC
j_gene: TRBJ2-2; abundance: once; v_gene: TRBV18; d_gene: TRBD1; CDR3aa: CASSLQGAKNTGELFF; CDR3nt: TGTGCCAGCTCACTACAGGGGGCTAAGAACACCGGGGAGCTGTTTTTT
j_gene: TRBJ1-1; abundance: .; v_gene: TRBV5-3; d_gene: .; CDR3aa: CARSLTGKEGTEAFF; CDR3nt: TGTGCCAGAAGCTTGACGGGAAAGGAGGGCACTGAAGCTTTCTTT
j_gene: TRBJ1-3; abundance: .; v_gene: TRBV6-5; d_gene: .; CDR3aa: CASSYEAGNTIYF; CDR3nt: TGTGCCAGCAGTTACGAGGCAGGAAACACCATATATTTT
j_gene: TRBJ2-7; abundance: .; v_gene: TRBV5-1; d_gene: TRBD1; CDR3aa: CASSLGQGAYEQYF; CDR3nt: TGCGCCAGCAGCTTGGGACAGGGGGCTTACGAGCAGTACTTC